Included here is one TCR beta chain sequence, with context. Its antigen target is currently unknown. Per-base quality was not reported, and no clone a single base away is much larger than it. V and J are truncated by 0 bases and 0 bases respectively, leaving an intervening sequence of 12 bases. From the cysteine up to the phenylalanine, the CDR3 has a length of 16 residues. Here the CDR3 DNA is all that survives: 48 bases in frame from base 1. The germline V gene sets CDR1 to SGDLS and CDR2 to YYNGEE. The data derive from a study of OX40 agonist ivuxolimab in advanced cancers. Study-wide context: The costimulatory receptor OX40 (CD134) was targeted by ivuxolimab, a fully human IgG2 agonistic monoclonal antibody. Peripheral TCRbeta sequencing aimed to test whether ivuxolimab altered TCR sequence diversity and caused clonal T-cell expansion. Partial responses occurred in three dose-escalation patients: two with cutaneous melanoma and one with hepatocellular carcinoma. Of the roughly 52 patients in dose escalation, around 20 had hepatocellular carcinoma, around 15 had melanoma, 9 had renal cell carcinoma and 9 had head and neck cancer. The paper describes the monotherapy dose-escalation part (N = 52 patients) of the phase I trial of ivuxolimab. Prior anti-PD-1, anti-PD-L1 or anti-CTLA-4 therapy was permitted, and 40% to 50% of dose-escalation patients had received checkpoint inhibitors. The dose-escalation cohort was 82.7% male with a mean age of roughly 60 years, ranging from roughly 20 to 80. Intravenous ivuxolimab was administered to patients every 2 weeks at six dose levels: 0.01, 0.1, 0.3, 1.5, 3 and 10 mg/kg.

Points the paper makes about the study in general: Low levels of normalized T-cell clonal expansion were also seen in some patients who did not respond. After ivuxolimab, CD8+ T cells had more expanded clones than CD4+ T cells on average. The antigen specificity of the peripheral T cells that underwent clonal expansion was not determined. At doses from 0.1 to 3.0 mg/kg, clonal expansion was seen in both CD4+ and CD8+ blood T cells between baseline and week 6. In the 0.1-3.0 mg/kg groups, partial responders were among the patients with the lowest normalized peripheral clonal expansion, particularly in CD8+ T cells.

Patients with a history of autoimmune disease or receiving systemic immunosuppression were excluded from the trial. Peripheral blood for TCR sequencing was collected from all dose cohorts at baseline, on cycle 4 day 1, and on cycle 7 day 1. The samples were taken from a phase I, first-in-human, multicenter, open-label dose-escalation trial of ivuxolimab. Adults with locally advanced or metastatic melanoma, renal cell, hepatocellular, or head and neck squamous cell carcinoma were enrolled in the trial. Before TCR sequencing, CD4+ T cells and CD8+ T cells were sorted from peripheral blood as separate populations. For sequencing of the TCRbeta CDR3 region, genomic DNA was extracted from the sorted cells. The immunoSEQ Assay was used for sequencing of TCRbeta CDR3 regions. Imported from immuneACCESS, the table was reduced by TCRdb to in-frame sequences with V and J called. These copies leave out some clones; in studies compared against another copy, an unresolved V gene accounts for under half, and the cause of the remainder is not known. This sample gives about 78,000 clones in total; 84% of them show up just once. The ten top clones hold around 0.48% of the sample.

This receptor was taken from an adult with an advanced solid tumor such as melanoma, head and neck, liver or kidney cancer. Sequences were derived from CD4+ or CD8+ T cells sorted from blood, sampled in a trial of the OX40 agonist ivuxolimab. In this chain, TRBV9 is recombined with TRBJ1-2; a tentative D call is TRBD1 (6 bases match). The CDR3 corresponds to CASSVATAGANYGYTF. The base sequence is TGTGCCAGCAGCGTAGCTACGGCAGGGGCTAACTATGGCTACACCTTC.